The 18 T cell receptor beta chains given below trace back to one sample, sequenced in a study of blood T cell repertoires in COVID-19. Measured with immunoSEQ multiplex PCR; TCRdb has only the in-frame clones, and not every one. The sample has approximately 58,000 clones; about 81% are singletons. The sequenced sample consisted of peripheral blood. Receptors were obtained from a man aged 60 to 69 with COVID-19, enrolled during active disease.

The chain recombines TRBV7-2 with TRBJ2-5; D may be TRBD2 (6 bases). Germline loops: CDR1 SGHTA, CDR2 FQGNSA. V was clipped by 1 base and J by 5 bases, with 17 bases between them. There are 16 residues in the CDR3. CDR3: CASSLGRDPRGETQYF. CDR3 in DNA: TGTGCCAGCAGCTTAGGGCGGGACCCCCGAGGGGAGACCCAGTACTTC.

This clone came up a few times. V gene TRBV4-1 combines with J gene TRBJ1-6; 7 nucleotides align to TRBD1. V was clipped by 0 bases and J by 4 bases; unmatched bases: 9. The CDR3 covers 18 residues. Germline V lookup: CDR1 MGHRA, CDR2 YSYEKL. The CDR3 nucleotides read TGCGCCAGCAGCCAAGAGAACCTCTTGGGACAGTATAATTCACCCCTCCACTTT. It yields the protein CASSQENLLGQYNSPLHF.

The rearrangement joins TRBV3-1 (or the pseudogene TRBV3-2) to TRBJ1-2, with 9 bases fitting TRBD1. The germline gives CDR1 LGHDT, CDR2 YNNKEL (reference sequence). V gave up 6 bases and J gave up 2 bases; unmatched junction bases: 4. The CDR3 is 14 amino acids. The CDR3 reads CASSPGTGNYGYTF. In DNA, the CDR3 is TGTGCCAGCAGTCCCGGGACAGGGAACTATGGCTACACCTTC.

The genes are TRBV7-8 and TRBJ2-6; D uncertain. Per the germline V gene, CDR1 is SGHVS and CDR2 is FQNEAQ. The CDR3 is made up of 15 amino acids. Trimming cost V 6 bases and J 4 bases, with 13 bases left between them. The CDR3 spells CASSLGGYGANVLTF. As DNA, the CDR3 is TGTGCCAGCAGTCTAGGCGGTTACGGGGCCAACGTCCTGACTTTC.

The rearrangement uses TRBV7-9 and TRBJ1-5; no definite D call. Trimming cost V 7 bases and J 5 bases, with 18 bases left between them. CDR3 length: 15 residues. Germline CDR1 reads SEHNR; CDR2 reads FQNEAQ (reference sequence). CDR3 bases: TGTGCCAGCACCAGAGGCCCGGGGTCAGATCAGCCCCAGCATTTT. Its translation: CASTRGPGSDQPQHF.

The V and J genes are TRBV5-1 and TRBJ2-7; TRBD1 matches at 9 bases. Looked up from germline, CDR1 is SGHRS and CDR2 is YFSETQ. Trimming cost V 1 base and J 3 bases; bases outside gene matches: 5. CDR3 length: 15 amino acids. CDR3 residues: CASSLKGQGRYEQYF. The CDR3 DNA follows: TGCGCCAGCAGCTTGAAAGGACAGGGGCGCTACGAGCAGTACTTC.

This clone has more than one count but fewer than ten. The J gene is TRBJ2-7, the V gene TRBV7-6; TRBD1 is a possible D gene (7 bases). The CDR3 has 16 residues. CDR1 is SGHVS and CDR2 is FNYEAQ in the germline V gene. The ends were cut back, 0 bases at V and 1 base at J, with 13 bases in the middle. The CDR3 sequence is CASSLAGGRGSYEQYF. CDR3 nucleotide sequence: TGTGCCAGCAGCTTAGCGGGAGGCAGGGGGTCCTACGAGCAGTACTTC.

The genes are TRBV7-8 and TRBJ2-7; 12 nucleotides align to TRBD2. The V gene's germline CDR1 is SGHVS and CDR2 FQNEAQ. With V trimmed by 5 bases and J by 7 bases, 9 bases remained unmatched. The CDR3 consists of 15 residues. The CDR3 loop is CASSPRTSGAWEQYF. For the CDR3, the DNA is TGTGCCAGCAGCCCCCGGACTAGCGGGGCCTGGGAGCAGTACTTC.

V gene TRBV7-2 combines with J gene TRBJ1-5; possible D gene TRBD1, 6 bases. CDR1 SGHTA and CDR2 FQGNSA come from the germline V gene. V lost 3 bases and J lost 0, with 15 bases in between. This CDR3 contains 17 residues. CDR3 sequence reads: CASSLGGARVSNQPQHF. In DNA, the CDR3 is TGTGCCAGCAGCTTGGGGGGGGCAAGGGTTAGCAATCAGCCCCAGCATTTT. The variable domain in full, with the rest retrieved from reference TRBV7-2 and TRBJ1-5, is GAGVSQSPSNKVTEKGKDVELRCDPISGHTALYWYRQSLGQGLEFLIYFQGNSAPDKSGLPSDRFSAERTGGSVSTLTIQRTQQEDSAVYLCASSLGGARVSNQPQHFGDGTRLSIL.

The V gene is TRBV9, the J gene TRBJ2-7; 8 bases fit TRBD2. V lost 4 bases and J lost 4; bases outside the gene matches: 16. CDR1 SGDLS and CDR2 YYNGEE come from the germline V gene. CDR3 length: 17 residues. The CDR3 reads CASSFSAGLGGVYEQYF. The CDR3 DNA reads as TGTGCCAGCAGCTTTTCGGCGGGACTAGGGGGAGTTTACGAGCAGTACTTC. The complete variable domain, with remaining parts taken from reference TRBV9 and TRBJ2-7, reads DSGVTQTPKHLITATGQRVTLRCSPRSGDLSVYWYQQSLDQGLQFLIQYYNGEERAKGNILERFSAQQFPDLHSELNLSSLELGDSALYFCASSFSAGLGGVYEQYFGPGTRLTVT.

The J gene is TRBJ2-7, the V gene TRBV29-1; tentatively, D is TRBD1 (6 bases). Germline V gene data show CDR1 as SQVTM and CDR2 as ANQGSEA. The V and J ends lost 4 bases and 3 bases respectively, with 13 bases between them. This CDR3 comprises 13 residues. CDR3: CSVGEATGYEQYF. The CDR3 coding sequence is TGCAGCGTTGGTGAGGCGACAGGCTACGAGCAGTACTTC.

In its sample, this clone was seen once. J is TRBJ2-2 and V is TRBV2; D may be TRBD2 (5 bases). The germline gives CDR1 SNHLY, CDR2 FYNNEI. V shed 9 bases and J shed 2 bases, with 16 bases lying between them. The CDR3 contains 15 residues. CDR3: CASARGGKNTGELFF. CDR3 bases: TGTGCCAGTGCTCGCGGAGGCAAAAACACCGGGGAGCTGTTTTTT.

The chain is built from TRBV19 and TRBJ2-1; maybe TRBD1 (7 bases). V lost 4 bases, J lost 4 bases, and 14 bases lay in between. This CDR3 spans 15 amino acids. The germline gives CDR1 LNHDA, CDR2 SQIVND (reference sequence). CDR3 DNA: TGTGCCAGTAGTAATCCAGGGGGGAGATACAATGAGCAGTTCTTC. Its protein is CASSNPGGRYNEQFF.

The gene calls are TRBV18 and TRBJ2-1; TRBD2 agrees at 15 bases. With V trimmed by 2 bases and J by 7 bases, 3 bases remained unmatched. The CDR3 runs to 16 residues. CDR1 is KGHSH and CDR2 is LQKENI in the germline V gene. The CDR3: CASSPAGLAGGNEQFF. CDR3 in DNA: TGTGCCAGCTCACCAGCGGGACTAGCGGGGGGTAATGAGCAGTTCTTC.

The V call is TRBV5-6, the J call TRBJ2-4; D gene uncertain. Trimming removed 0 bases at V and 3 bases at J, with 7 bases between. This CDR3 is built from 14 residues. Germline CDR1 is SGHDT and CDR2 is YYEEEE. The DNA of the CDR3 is TGTGCCAGCAGCTTGGCGGGTGGCAAAAACATTCAGTACTTC. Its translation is CASSLAGGKNIQYF.

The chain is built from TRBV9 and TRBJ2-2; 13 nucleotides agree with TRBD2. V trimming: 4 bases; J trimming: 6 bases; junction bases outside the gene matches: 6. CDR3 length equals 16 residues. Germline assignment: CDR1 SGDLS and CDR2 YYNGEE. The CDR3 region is CASSPGTSGISGELFF. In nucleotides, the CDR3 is TGTGCCAGCAGCCCGGGGACTAGCGGGATTTCCGGGGAGCTGTTTTTT.

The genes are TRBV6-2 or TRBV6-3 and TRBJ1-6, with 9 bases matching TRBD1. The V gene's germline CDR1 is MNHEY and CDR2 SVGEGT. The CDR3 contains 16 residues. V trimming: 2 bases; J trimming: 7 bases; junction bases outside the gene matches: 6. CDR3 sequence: CASSYQRTGENSPLHF. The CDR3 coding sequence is TGTGCCAGCAGTTACCAGAGGACAGGGGAAAATTCACCCCTCCACTTT.

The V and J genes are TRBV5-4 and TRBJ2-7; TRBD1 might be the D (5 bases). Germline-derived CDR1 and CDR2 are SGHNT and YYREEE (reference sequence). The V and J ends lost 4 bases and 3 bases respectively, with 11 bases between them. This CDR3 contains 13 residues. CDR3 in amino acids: CASSRAGIYEQYF. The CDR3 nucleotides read TGTGCCAGCAGCCGCGCAGGGATCTACGAGCAGTACTTC.